Listed here is a single T cell receptor beta chain. No antigen is known for it. RNA transcripts yielded amplified TCR beta CDR3 regions. TCR CDR3 underwent first-round RT-PCR with the HTBI primer set. A single record per CDR3 protein comes from TCRdb applying MiXCR to the multiplex PCR reads. The sample includes about 480,000 distinct CDR3 sequences, over 13% of them seen just once. These data come from a study of T cells in Graves' hyperthyroidism and ophthalmopathy. Background on the study: Peripheral blood was drawn at first diagnosis, prior to all treatment. Study conclusions and caveats: The model predicted ophthalmopathy a median 6.5 months before onset. Through a model of 13 V-J features, ophthalmopathy was separated from stable hyperthyroidism.

Clinical symptoms, serum thyroxine and TRAb, thyroid ultrasound and orbital computed tomography were used for the diagnoses. This sequence originates from a woman aged 18-29 years with Graves' hyperthyroidism. Sequencing was performed on blood.

CDR3 DNA sequence: TGTGCCAGCAGCTTGGATCAGGATCAGCCCCAGCATTTT. It yields the protein CASSLDQDQPQHF. The chain couples TRBV5-4 to TRBJ1-5; D is uncertain. This CDR3 is 13 amino acids long. V was pared by 0 bases and J by 5 bases, with 6 bases between. CDR1 is SGHNT, CDR2 YYREEE, per germline (reference sequence).